The 7 T cell receptor beta chains given below trace back to one sample, sequenced in a study of blood T cell repertoires in COVID-19. The protocol was immunoSEQ multiplex PCR, while the TCRdb copy is restricted to in-frame clones and leaves out a portion. This table has over 200,000 clones, roughly 80% appearing once. What was sequenced was peripheral blood. The receptors were sampled from a woman over 75 with acute or convalescent COVID-19.

This sequence joins TRBV11-2 and TRBJ1-2; 7 nucleotides match TRBD1. The V gene end was trimmed by 4 bases and the J gene end by 5 bases; junction bases not matched to a gene: 4. Germline V lookup: CDR1 SGHAT, CDR2 FQNNGV. The length of the CDR3 is 13 residues. CDR3 nucleotide sequence: TGTGCCAGCAGCTCGGGACAGCGGTATGGCTACACCTTC. Translated, it gives CASSSGQRYGYTF.

The genes are TRBV19 and TRBJ2-3; the match to TRBD1 covers 11 bases. The ends lost 0 bases at V and 4 bases at J; junction bases unmatched: 6. Germline V gene lookup returns CDR1 LNHDA and CDR2 SQIVND (reference sequence). The CDR3 has 17 residues. CDR3 nucleotides: TGTGCCAGTAGTATAGATTCGCCGGGACAGGGGGCAGATACGCAGTATTTT. Residues: CASSIDSPGQGADTQYF.

The chain uses TRBV28 and TRBJ2-7, with TRBD1 identical over 7 bases. Germline trimming cut 7 bases from V and 3 bases from J; bases unmatched to any gene: 9. The length of the CDR3 is 14 residues. In germline, CDR1 is MDHEN, CDR2 SYDVKM. CDR3 residues: CASNQAQGVYEQYF. The CDR3 DNA follows: TGTGCCAGCAACCAGGCCCAGGGGGTCTACGAGCAGTACTTC.

The chain combines TRBV6-5 with TRBJ1-2; D remains unclear. In germline, CDR1 is MNHEY, CDR2 SVGAGI. V lost 6 bases and J 5 bases, leaving 16 bases between the germline ends. The CDR3 has 14 amino acids. For the CDR3, the DNA is TGTGCCAGCAGAGATGATCAGCCGGGGTATGGCTACACCTTC. Protein product: CASRDDQPGYGYTF.

The chain combines TRBV5-6 with TRBJ2-3; perhaps TRBD2 as D (6 bases). From germline, CDR1 is SGHDT and CDR2 YYEEEE. Trimming took off 4 bases at V and 0 bases at J, with 21 bases between the two ends. CDR3 length: 18 amino acids. The chain's CDR3 is CASSSLGGGTTSTDTQYF. The CDR3 nucleotides read TGTGCCAGCAGCAGTTTGGGGGGTGGAACTACTAGCACAGATACGCAGTATTTT.

The CDR3 loop reads CASSELGLAGGRETQYF. The CDR3 DNA reads as TGTGCCAGCAGTGAATTAGGACTAGCGGGGGGGCGAGAGACCCAGTACTTC. The rearrangement links TRBV2 to TRBJ2-5, with TRBD2 matching 15 bases. CDR3 length equals 17 residues. V lost 2 bases, J lost 4 bases, and 5 bases stayed unmatched. CDR1 and CDR2 from the germline V gene are SNHLY and FYNNEI.

The J gene is TRBJ2-1, the V gene TRBV5-6, with a possible D match to TRBD2 (5 bases). Germline V gene sequence: CDR1 SGHDT, CDR2 YYEEEE. V was trimmed by 1 base and J by 4 bases, leaving 9 bases between them. This CDR3 region has 14 residues. The DNA for the CDR3 is TGTGCCAGCAGCTTGCCAGCGGCATACAATGAGCAGTTCTTC. Its translation is CASSLPAAYNEQFF. Drawing the rest from reference TRBV5-6 and TRBJ2-1, the complete variable domain is DAGVTQSPTHLIKTRGQQVTLRCSPKSGHDTVSWYQQALGQGPQFIFQYYEEEERQRGNFPDRFSGHQFPNYSSELNVNALLLGDSALYLCASSLPAAYNEQFFGPGTRLTVL.